Listed here are 21 T cell receptor beta chains from one sample, sequenced in a study of breast tumors, draining lymph nodes, adjacent tissues (dated by TCRdb to about 2016). Lymph node samples were obtained from the axillary draining lymph nodes of breast cancer patients. Libraries were built with multiplex PCR. TCRdb lists the instrument as Illumina HiSeq 2000. Using fastp trimming at Q25 and MiXCR clonotype assembly, TCRdb reanalyzed the public sequencing data and kept in-frame beta chains. Here each entry gathers all rows of one CDR3 protein and keeps the most common genes and DNA. The sample table lists 85,000 to 130,000 distinct CDR3 sequences, more than 25% of them with a count of one. The ten largest clones represent less than 6% of the sample. The sample consisted of axillary lymph node tissue. These receptors came from a female donor with breast cancer. Some clones in this sample may be carry-over from other donors' samples.

This clonotype was recorded at least ten times. The chain is built from TRBV5-1 and TRBJ2-3; TRBD2 matches at 16 bases. Losses at the gene ends were 4 bases for V and 8 bases for J; bases not matched to a gene: 13. The CDR3 is 18 amino acids. CDR1 is SGHRS, CDR2 YFSETQ, per germline. For the CDR3, the DNA is TGCGCCAGCAGCCCAGGGACTAGCGGGAGGGAACGCCCCGGTACGCAGTATTTT. It codes for CASSPGTSGRERPGTQYF.

This clonotype was counted at least ten times. The junction departs from germline at one end; a sequencing error may be responsible. V usage is TRBV7-3 and J usage is TRBJ1-2; a possible D gene is TRBD1 (5 bases). Germline V gene sequence: CDR1 SGHTA, CDR2 FQGTGA. CDR3 length: 15 amino acids. This chain's CDR3 is CASSSGGRIGDGYPF. The CDR3, as DNA: TGTGCCAGCAGCTCTGGGGGGAGGATAGGGGATGGCTACCCCTTC.

This clonotype was found many times. One end of the junction is discordant with germline, which a read error may explain. This sequence joins TRBV7-7 and TRBJ2-1, with D possibly matching TRBD1 (6 bases). Germline values: CDR1 SSHAT, CDR2 FNYEAQ (reference sequence). The CDR3 has 14 amino acids. The CDR3 sequence: CASSPGQNYNEQFF. The CDR3, as DNA: TGTGCTAGCAGCCCAGGACAGAACTACAATGAGCAGTTCTTC.

Many counts were recorded for this clonotype. The chain uses TRBV27 and TRBJ1-6; D uncertain. There are 13 residues in the CDR3. In germline, CDR1 is MNHEY, CDR2 SMNVEV (reference sequence). Trimming removed 4 bases from V and 7 bases from J, with 8 bases in between. The CDR3 sequence: CASSSPYNSPLHF. CDR3 DNA sequence: TGTGCCAGCAGTTCGCCTTACAATTCACCCCTCCACTTT.

In its sample, this clonotype was seen many times. V gene TRBV2 combines with J gene TRBJ2-1; the D is unclear. The CDR3 runs 16 residues. The germline V and J ends were trimmed by 4 bases and 2 bases, with 15 bases remaining between them. In germline, CDR1 is SNHLY, CDR2 FYNNEI. CDR3 protein: CASSGETGPTYNEQFF. The CDR3 nucleotides are TGTGCCAGCAGTGGAGAAACGGGTCCAACCTACAATGAGCAGTTCTTC.

This clonotype appeared a single time. This chain links TRBV20-1 with TRBJ1-4; D ambiguous. With 5 bases removed from V and 0 bases from J, the gap between germline ends came to 7 bases. The germline V gene has CDR1 DFQATT and CDR2 SNEGSKA (reference sequence). The CDR3 sequence is 13 residues long. The CDR3 DNA reads as TGCAGTGCTCCCAGTCCAACTAATGAAAAACTGTTTTTT. It encodes CSAPSPTNEKLFF.

This clonotype was recorded at least ten times. This chain joins TRBV4-3 and TRBJ1-6, with 9 bases identical to TRBD1. V dropped 2 bases and J dropped 10; count of bases not matched to a gene: 6. The CDR3 consists of 15 residues. CDR1 is LGHNA and CDR2 is YSLEER in the germline V gene. Here the CDR3 reads CASSQYRGLQSPLHF. CDR3 in DNA: TGCGCCAGCAGCCAATACAGGGGGCTTCAGTCACCCCTCCACTTT.

Comment on this clonotype: One end of the junction fails to match germline, which may point to a read error. This rearrangement joins TRBV7-9 to TRBJ1-2, with unresolved D. This CDR3 has 16 amino acids. Germline V gene lookup returns CDR1 SEHNR and CDR2 FQNEAQ (reference sequence). CDR3 bases: TGTGCCTGCAGCTTAGATTTTGGGCGAGGAAACTATGGCTACACCTTC. This gives the protein CACSLDFGRGNYGYTF.

This clonotype has ten or more counts. This chain connects TRBV10-2 to TRBJ1-5; possible D gene TRBD1, 5 bases. The germline CDR1 and CDR2 sequences are WSHSY and SAAADI. The V gene lost 8 bases and the J gene lost 0 bases, with 11 bases spanning the gap. This CDR3 is 14 amino acids long. This CDR3 is CASRDLNSNQPQHF. The CDR3 DNA is TGCGCCAGCCGGGACCTAAATAGCAATCAGCCCCAGCATTTT.

This clonotype has ten or more counts. This CDR3 is CASSIGGLRSYNEQFF. The CDR3 region has the DNA TGTGCCAGTAGTATAGGGGGTTTGAGGAGCTACAATGAGCAGTTCTTC. The rearrangement links TRBV19 to TRBJ2-1; D is unclear. The germline gives CDR1 LNHDA, CDR2 SQIVND (reference sequence). The CDR3 contains 16 residues. V lost 1 base and J lost 3, with 13 bases in between.

The table lists this clonotype with many counts. The rearrangement joins TRBV5-1 to TRBJ2-3; TRBD2 aligns across 10 bases. Germline assignment: CDR1 SGHRS and CDR2 YFSETQ. This CDR3 is built from 18 residues. V lost 4 bases, J lost 5 bases, and 16 bases stayed unmatched. The CDR3 nucleotides read TGCGCCAGCAGCAGGCTAGCGGGAGCGGGGTATGTAGGAGATACGCAGTATTTT. Encoded protein: CASSRLAGAGYVGDTQYF.

This rearrangement joins TRBV5-6 to TRBJ2-5; D is unresolved. The V end was cut by 0 bases, the J end by 1 base, with 4 bases between. CDR1 SGHDT and CDR2 YYEEEE come from the germline V gene. This CDR3 comprises 13 residues. The CDR3 loop is CASSLGTQETQYF. DNA of the CDR3: TGTGCCAGCAGCTTGGGCACCCAAGAGACCCAGTACTTC.

This clonotype has at least ten counts. This CDR3 is CASSWTGGDEKLFF. CDR3 coding DNA: TGTGCCAGCAGCTGGACAGGGGGAGATGAAAAACTGTTTTTT. This chain uses TRBV11-2 with TRBJ1-4, with TRBD1 matching over 10 bases. The CDR3 contains 14 residues. Germline V gene lookup returns CDR1 SGHAT and CDR2 FQNNGV. The junction had 2 bases not matched to a gene; V was cut back by 4 bases and J by 6 bases. Complete variable domain (other parts from reference TRBV11-2 and TRBJ1-4): EAGVAQSPRYKIIEKRQSVAFWCNPISGHATLYWYQQILGQGPKLLIQFQNNGVVDDSQLPKDRFSAERLKGVDSTLKIQPAKLEDSAVYLCASSWTGGDEKLFFGSGTQLSVL.

This chain links TRBV25-1 with TRBJ2-1, with 10 bases matching TRBD2. This CDR3 has 16 residues. The junction had 7 bases not matched to a gene; V was cut back by 3 bases and J by 5 bases. The germline CDR1 and CDR2 sequences are MGHDK and SYGVNS. The CDR3 region has the DNA TGTGCCAGCAGTGATTGGACTAGCGGAAAAAACAATGAGCAGTTCTTC. Translation: CASSDWTSGKNNEQFF.

This clonotype was recorded many times. A much larger clone lies a single base off, so this may be a read error. The chain couples TRBV20-1 to TRBJ2-7; D ambiguous. The V end lost 5 bases, the J end lost 6 bases, and 20 bases lay between the germline ends. Germline CDR1 is DFQATT and CDR2 is SNEGSKA (reference sequence). The CDR3 is 14 amino acids. This CDR3 is CSAPPSRLHSEQYF. CDR3 sequence (DNA): TGCAGTGCTCCCCCTAGTAGGCTCCACTCCGAGCAGTACTTC.

This clonotype came up many times. The CDR3 region is CSAFRDSSYEQYF. The CDR3 DNA is TGCAGTGCTTTCCGGGACAGTTCCTACGAGCAGTACTTC. The rearrangement joins TRBV20-1 to TRBJ2-7, with TRBD1 identical over 7 bases. Losses at the gene ends were 5 bases for V and 1 base for J; bases not matched to a gene: 5. Germline loops: CDR1 DFQATT, CDR2 SNEGSKA (reference sequence). The length of the CDR3 is 13 residues.

This clonotype was detected once. J is TRBJ1-5 and V is TRBV20-1, with D perhaps TRBD1 (5 bases). V lost 0 bases and J 2 bases, leaving 20 bases between the germline ends. The V gene's germline CDR1 is DFQATT and CDR2 SNEGSKA (reference sequence). The CDR3 length is 18 residues. CDR3 amino acids: CSARDTAPGGEGNQPQHF. Here the CDR3 DNA reads TGCAGTGCTAGAGACACAGCGCCAGGAGGGGAGGGCAATCAGCCCCAGCATTTT.

This clonotype showed up just once. The chain combines TRBV20-1 with TRBJ1-2; unclear D gene. V was cut by 1 base and J by 1 base, with 7 bases left in between. The CDR3 totals 13 residues. Germline CDR1 reads DFQATT; CDR2 reads SNEGSKA (reference sequence). The CDR3 DNA reads as TGCAGTGCTAGAGGCAGCTTTAACTATGGCTACACCTTC. Its translation is CSARGSFNYGYTF.

Points on this clonotype: Germline is not matched at one junction end, which may reflect a read error. The chain's CDR3 is CSARPGRRGNGQFF. Written as DNA, the CDR3 is TGCAGTGCTAGACCAGGGCGAAGGGGGAATGGGCAGTTCTTC. V gene TRBV20-1 combines with J gene TRBJ2-1, with TRBD1 as a possible D gene (6 bases). Germline CDR1 DFQATT, CDR2 SNEGSKA (reference sequence). The CDR3 sequence is 14 residues long.

There are many counts of this clonotype. The chain recombines TRBV5-6 with TRBJ2-3; 8 nucleotides align to TRBD2. The germline V gene has CDR1 SGHDT and CDR2 YYEEEE. The CDR3 covers 16 residues. With 2 bases clipped from V and 3 bases from J, the junction kept 8 bases outside the gene matches. The CDR3 bases are TGTGCCAGCAGCTTCGTCGGGGGGGCTCTGACAGATACGCAGTATTTT. Translated: CASSFVGGALTDTQYF.

This clonotype was detected many times. CDR3 loop: CASSESGQGVDYGYTF. CDR3 DNA sequence: TGTGCCAGCAGTGAATCGGGACAGGGGGTAGACTATGGCTACACCTTC. The chain uses TRBV6-1 and TRBJ1-2; 11 nucleotides agree with TRBD1. V trimming: 2 bases; J trimming: 3 bases; junction bases outside the gene matches: 5. The germline V gene has CDR1 MNHNS and CDR2 SASEGT. The CDR3 runs to 16 residues.